Here is one T cell receptor (beta chain) with its context. TCRdb reprocessed the 5' RACE reads with MiXCR, giving one entry per CDR3 protein. The sample shows fewer than 550,000 distinct CDR3 sequences, 20% of them seen only once. The data stem from a study of T-cell memory formation after mild COVID-19. About the research overall: Largely donor-specific sequence clusters came from a couple of donors.

V shed 7 bases and J shed 6 bases, with 15 bases lying between them. Germline CDR1 and CDR2: SGHNT and YENEEA. The CDR3 loop spans 13 amino acids. Material for sequencing was PBMCs or a T cell subset sorted from them (not recorded which). The V gene is TRBV11-3, the J gene TRBJ1-1; D perhaps matches TRBD1 (5 bases). This sequence originates from an adult woman who had mild COVID-19 (a few samples of this study predate the infection). Cell type and time point are not known. The CDR3, as DNA: TGTGCCAGCACCAAAGGCGGGGCCGCTGAAGCTTTCTTT. Its protein product is CASTKGGAAEAFF.